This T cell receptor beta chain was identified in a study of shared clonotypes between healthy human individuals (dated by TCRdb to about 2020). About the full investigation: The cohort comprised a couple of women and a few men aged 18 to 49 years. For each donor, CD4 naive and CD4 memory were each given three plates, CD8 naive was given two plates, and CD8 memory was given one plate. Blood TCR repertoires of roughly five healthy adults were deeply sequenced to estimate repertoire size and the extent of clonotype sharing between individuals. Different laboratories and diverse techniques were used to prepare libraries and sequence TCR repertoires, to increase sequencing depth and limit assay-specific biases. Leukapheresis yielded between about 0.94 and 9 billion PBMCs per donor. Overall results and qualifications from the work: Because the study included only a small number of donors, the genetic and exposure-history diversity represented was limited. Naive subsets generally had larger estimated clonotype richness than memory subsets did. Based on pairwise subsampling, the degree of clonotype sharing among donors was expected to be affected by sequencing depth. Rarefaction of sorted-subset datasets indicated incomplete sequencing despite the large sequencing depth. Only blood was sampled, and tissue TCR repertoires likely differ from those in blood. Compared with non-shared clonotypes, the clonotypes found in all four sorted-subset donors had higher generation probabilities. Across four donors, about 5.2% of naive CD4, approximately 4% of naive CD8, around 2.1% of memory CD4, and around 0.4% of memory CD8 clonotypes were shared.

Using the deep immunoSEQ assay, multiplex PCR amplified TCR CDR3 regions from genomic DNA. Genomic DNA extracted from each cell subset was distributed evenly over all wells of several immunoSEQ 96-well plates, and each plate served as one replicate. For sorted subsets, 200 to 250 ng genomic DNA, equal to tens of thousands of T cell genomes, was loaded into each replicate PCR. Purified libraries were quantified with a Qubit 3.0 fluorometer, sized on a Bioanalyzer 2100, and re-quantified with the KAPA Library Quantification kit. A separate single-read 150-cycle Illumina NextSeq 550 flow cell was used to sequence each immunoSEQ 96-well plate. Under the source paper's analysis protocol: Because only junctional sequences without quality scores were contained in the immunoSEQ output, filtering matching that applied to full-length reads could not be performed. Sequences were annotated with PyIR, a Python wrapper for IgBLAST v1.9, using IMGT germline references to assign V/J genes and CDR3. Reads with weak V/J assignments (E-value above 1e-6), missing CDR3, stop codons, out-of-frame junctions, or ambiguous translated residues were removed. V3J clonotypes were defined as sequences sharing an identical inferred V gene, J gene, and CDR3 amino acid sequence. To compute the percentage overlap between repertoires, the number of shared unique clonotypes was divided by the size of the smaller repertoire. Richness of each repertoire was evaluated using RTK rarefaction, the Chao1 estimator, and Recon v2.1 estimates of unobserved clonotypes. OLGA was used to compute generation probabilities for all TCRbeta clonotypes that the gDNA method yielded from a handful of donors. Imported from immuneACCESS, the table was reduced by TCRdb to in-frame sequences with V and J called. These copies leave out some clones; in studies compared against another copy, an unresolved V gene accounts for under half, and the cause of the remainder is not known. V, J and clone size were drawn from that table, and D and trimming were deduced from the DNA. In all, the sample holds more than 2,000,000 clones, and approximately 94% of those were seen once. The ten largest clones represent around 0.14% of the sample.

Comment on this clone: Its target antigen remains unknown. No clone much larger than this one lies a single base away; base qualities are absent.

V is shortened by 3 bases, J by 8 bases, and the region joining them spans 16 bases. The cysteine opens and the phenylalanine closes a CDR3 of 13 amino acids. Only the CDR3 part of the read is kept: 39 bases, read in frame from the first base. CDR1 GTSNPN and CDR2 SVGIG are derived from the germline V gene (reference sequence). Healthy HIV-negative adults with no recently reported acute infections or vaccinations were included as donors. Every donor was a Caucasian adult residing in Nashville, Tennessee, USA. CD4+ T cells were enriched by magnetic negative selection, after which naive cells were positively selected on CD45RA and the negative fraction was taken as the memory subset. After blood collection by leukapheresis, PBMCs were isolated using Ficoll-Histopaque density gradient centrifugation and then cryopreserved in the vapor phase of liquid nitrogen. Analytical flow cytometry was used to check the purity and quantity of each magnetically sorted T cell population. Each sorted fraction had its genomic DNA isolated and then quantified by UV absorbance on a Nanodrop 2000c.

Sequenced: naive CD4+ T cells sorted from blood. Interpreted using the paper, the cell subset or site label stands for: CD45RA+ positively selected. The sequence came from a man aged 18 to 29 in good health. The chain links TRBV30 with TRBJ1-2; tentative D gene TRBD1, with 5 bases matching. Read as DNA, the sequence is TGTGCCTGGAGCGCTCAGGGCCCCGGGGGCTACACCTTC. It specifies CAWSAQGPGGYTF.